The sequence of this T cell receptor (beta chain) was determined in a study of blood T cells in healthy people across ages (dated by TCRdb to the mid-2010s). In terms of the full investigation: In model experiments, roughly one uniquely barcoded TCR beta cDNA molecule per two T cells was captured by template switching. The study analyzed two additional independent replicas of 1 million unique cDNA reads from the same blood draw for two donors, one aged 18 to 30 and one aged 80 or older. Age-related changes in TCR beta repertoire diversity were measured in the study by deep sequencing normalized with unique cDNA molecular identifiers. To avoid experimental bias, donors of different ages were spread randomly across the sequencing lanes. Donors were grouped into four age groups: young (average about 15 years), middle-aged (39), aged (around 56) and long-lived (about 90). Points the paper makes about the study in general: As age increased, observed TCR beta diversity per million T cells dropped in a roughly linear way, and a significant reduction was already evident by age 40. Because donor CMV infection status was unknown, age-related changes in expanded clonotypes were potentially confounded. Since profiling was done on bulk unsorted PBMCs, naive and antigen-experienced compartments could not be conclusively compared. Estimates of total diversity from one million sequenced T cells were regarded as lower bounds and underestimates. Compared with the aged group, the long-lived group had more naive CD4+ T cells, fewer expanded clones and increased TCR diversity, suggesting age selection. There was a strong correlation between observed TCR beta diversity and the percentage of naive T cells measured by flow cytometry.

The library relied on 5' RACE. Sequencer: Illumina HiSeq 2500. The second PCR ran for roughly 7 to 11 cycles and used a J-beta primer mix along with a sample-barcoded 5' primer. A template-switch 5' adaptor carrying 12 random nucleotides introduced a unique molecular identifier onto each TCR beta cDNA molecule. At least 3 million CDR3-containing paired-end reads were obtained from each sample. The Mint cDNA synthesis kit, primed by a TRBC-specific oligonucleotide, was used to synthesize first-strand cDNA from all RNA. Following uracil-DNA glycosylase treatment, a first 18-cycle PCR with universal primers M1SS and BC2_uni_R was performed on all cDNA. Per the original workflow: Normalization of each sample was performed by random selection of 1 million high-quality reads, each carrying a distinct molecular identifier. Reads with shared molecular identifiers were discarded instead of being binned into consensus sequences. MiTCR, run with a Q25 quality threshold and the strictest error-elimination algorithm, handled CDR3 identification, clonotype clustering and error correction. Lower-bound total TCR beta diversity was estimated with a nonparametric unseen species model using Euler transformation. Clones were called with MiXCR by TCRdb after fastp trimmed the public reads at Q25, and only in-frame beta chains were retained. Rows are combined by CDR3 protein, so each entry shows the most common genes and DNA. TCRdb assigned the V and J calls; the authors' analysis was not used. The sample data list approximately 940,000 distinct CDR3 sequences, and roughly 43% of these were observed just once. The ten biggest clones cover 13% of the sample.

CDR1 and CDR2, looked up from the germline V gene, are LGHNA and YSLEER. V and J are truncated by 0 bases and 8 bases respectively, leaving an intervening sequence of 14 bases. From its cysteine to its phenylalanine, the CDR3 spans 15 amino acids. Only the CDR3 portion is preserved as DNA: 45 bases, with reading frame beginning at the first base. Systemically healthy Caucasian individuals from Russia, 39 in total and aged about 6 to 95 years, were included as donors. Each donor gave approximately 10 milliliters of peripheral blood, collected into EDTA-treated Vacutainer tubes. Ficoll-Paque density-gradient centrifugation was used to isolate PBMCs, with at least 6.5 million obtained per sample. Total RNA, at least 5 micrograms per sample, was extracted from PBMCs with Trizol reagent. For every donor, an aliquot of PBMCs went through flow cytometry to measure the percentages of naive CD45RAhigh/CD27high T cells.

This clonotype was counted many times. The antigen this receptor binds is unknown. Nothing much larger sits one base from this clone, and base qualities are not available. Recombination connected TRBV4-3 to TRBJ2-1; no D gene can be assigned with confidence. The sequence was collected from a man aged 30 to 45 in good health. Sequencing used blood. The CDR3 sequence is CASSQELPTFHEQFF. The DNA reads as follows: TGCGCCAGCAGCCAAGAGCTTCCCACGTTCCATGAGCAGTTCTTC.